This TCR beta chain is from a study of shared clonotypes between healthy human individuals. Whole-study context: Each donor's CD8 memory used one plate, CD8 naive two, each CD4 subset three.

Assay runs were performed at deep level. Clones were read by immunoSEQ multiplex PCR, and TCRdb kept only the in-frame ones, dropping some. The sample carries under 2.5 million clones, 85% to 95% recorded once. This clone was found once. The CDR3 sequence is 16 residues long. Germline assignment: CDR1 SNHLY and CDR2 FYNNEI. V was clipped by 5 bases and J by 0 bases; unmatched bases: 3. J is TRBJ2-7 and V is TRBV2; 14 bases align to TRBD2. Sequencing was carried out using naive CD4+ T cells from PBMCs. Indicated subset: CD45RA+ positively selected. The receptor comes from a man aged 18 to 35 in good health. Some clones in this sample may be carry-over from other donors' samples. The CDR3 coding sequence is TGTGCCAGCAGTCGCGGGACTAGCGGGAGCTCCTACGAGCAGTACTTC. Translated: CASSRGTSGSSYEQYF.